This T cell receptor beta chain comes out of a study of response to subunit inactivated influenza vaccine. TCRdb used MiXCR to reprocess the RT-PCR reads, holding one entry per CDR3 protein. Here the sample spans roughly 630,000 distinct CDR3 sequences, less than 15% being singletons. V was trimmed by 3 bases and J by 0 bases, leaving 15 bases between them. CDR3 length: 17 residues. Germline values: CDR1 SGHVS, CDR2 FNYEAQ. The sequence came from a man over 45 who received an inactivated influenza vaccine. The sample here was PBMCs from blood, taken approximately 15 days before vaccination. The chain links TRBV7-6 to TRBJ2-1; D not resolved. CDR3 sequence: CASSLRFGSSSYNEQFF. Here the CDR3 DNA reads TGTGCCAGCAGCTTGCGATTCGGGTCGAGCTCCTACAATGAGCAGTTCTTC. Variable domain in full (rest from reference TRBV7-6 and TRBJ2-1): GAGVSQSPRYKVTKRGQDVALRCDPISGHVSLYWYRQALGQGPEFLTYFNYEAQQDKSGLPNDRFSAERPEGSISTLTIQRTEQRDSAMYRCASSLRFGSSSYNEQFFGPGTRLTVL.